The sequence of this T cell receptor beta chain was determined in a study of blood T cell repertoires in COVID-19 (dated by TCRdb to 2020 to 2022). Study-wide context: The collaborator samples originated in the United States, Italy and Spain and spanned the acute and convalescent phases of COVID-19. Where available, HLA class I and class II types were taken from metadata supplied by the sample provider and were not determined by assay-based typing. Samples were obtained from the ongoing ImmuneRACE study (first 160 participants) and from 1,254 subjects provided by 6 global collaborators. Sample metadata almost always included a de-identified subject ID, COVID-19 status, age in years and sex. The repertoires were released in a freely available public database intended as a resource for research on the immune response to SARS-CoV-2. The prospective study material was composed of cDNA or gDNA derived from T cells, B-cell-depleted T cells, or PBMCs. The dataset comprised deeply sampled blood TCRbeta repertoires from subjects exposed to, actively infected with, or recovered from COVID-19. General conclusions and limits of the study: The amount of clinical and demographic metadata varied by source and participant and was provided uncurated.

In the germline V gene, CDR1 corresponds to SNHLY and CDR2 to FYNNEI. V loses 6 bases, J loses 4 bases, and the germline ends lie 12 bases apart. CDR3 length: 14 amino acids, cysteine to phenylalanine. Only the CDR3 DNA stays, 42 bases, in frame from base 1. TCRbeta CDR3 regions were amplified from genomic DNA using the immunoSEQ Assay, a bias-controlled multiplex PCR. The paper's processing steps were these. The number of nucleated cells in each sample was estimated from the amplification of reference gene primers within the assay. To quantify the absolute abundance of each unique TCRbeta CDR3 rearrangement, sequence reads were collapsed and filtered. Productive Simpson clonality was computed per sample as the square root of Simpson's diversity index over productive rearrangements. Held by TCRdb, this immuneACCESS table contains in-frame sequences only and omits some clones. Under half of the omission traces to an unresolved V gene where checked; the cause of the rest is unknown. Clonal size and the V and J genes are those of that table, whereas D and trimming came from the DNA. Here the sample has approximately 94,000 clones; 75% to 85% occur a single time. 25% of the sample goes to the ten largest clones.

To note about this clone: Its cognate antigen has yet to be identified. Per-base quality was not reported, and no clone a single base away is much larger than it.

The collaborating institutions used their own protocols to collect whole blood in K2EDTA tubes. For TCRbeta analysis, collaborator samples were shipped as frozen whole blood, as isolated PBMCs, or as DNA extracted from either sample type. The receptor's source is a man aged 55 to 70 with acute or convalescent COVID-19. The chain joins TRBV2 to TRBJ1-4, and possibly TRBD1, on 6 matching bases. The sequenced material came from peripheral blood. The sequence in DNA is TGTGCCAGCAGATTGACAGGCCATAATGAAAAACTGTTTTTT. Protein translation: CASRLTGHNEKLFF.